Sequencing of this TCR beta chain was carried out in a study of blood T cell repertoires in COVID-19. Looked up from germline, CDR1 is GTSNPN and CDR2 is SVGIG (reference sequence). The V gene end was trimmed by 1 base and the J gene end by 1 base; junction bases not matched to a gene: 7. The CDR3 length is 16 residues. Here immunoSEQ multiplex PCR was the method, and the copy in TCRdb shows in-frame clones only, minus some. Altogether roughly 200,000 clones are present, about 87% being singletons, with the ten largest covering about 6.2%. This chain connects TRBV30 to TRBJ2-7, with 10 bases fitting TRBD1. The sequence came from a man in his sixties who had recovered from COVID-19. Input material: peripheral blood. The CDR3 region is CAWSAPGQGLSYEQYF. DNA for the CDR3: TGTGCCTGGAGTGCCCCGGGACAGGGGCTATCCTACGAGCAGTACTTC.